The sample holds one count of the clone carrying this T cell receptor beta chain. Its antigen remains unknown. Assay: immunoSEQ multiplex PCR; the TCRdb copy retains only in-frame clones and omits some. The sample lists about 1.5 million clones, more than 95% occurring once. This sample was included in a study of shared clonotypes between healthy human individuals. V dropped 2 bases and J dropped 6; count of bases not matched to a gene: 5. Germline CDR1 SSHAT, CDR2 FNYEAQ (reference sequence). The CDR3 totals 14 residues. Study-wide results and caveats: Generally, estimated richness proved larger in naive subsets than it did in memory subsets.

A CD45RA+ naive subset and a CD45RA-negative memory subset were split from CD4+ cells. The source is a young man in good health. The chain combines TRBV7-7 with TRBJ2-3, with TRBD2 matching 7 bases. Sequenced: naive CD4+ T cells sorted from blood. The subset was: CD45RA+ positively selected. Here the CDR3 reads CASSLIGRSDTQYF. CDR3 coding DNA: TGTGCCAGCAGCTTAATCGGGAGGAGTGATACGCAGTATTTT.